One T cell receptor (beta chain) is described in this entry. Its antigen is undetermined. Germline lookup yields CDR1 MNHNS and CDR2 SASEGT. Trimming removed 8 bases at V and 1 base at J, with 11 bases between. The CDR3 loop spans 14 amino acids. Amplification used 60 Vbeta primers and 13 Jbeta primers. TCRdb keeps only in-frame clones here, not all; method: immunoSEQ multiplex PCR. Of about 77,000 clones listed, 78% are singletons. This sample stems from a study of cytomegalovirus exposure and HLA in healthy donors. Study-level results: V- and J-gene trimming in TCR beta was tied to a missense DCLRE1C variant by an analysis performed later.

The chain carries TRBV6-1 and TRBJ2-2; perhaps TRBD1 as D (5 bases). Specimen: PBMCs. The sequence was collected from a man aged 35-49 years in good health and CMV-seronegative. CDR3 sequence: CASSRQGNTGELFF. CDR3 bases: TGTGCCAGCTCCCGCCAGGGGAACACCGGGGAGCTGTTTTTT.